This TCR beta chain was recorded in a study of blood T cell repertoires in COVID-19 (TCRdb year 2020). Some background on the complete study: Samples from collaborators originated in the United States, Italy and Spain and spanned both the acute and convalescent phases of COVID-19. The prospective study material was composed of cDNA or gDNA derived from T cells, B-cell-depleted T cells, or PBMCs. Subjects who had been exposed to COVID-19, were actively infected with it, or had recovered from it provided the deeply sampled blood TCRbeta repertoires that made up the dataset. The repertoires were made available in a free public database intended to serve as a resource for research on the immune response to SARS-CoV-2. The samples were drawn from two sources: the first 160 participants of the ongoing ImmuneRACE study, and 1,000 to 1,500 subjects contributed by 6 global collaborators. The sample metadata nearly always contained a de-identified subject ID, COVID-19 status, age in years and sex. Where available, HLA class I and class II types were taken from metadata supplied by the sample provider and were not determined by assay-based typing. Overall study outcomes, separate from this receptor: Clinical and demographic metadata were provided uncurated, with the amount varying by source and participant.

The cysteine opens and the phenylalanine closes a CDR3 of 15 amino acids. Here the CDR3 DNA is all that survives: 45 bases in frame from base 1. Sequences KGHSH (CDR1) and LQKENI (CDR2) are obtained from the germline V gene. The trim is 1 base for V and 0 bases for J, with a gap of 10 bases between the germline ends. TCRbeta CDR3 regions were amplified from genomic DNA using the immunoSEQ Assay, a bias-controlled multiplex PCR. The authors processed their data as follows. Nucleated cell counts per sample were estimated from amplification of reference gene primers within the assay. Sequence reads were collapsed and filtered to measure the absolute abundance of every unique TCRbeta CDR3 rearrangement. For each sample, productive Simpson clonality was calculated as the square root of Simpson's diversity index over productive rearrangements. In its TCRdb copy, this immuneACCESS table keeps in-frame sequences only and misses some clones. Where compared with another copy, unresolved V genes explain less than half of these, and the others have no known cause. The DNA was the basis for D and trimming; V, J and clone size are from that table. The sample table records about 50,000 clones; approximately 88% of these occur just once. The ten biggest clones cover about 13% of the sample.

As to this clone: There is no known antigen for this receptor. The input lacks base qualities; no much larger clone sits a single base away.

Whole blood was collected in K2EDTA tubes by collaborating institutions according to the institutions' own protocols. Collaborator samples were shipped for TCRbeta analysis as frozen whole blood, isolated PBMCs, or DNA extracted from either sample type. The rearranged segments are TRBV18 and TRBJ2-7; the D segment could be TRBD2, given 5 matching bases. This receptor was identified in a human donor with active COVID-19. The donor label of this sample is uncertain. The sample consisted of peripheral blood. This receptor carries the CDR3 CASSPQSGNSYEQYF. The DNA sequence is TGTGCCAGCTCACCACAGTCCGGGAACTCCTACGAGCAGTACTTC.